Listed below are T cell receptor beta chains from one sample, sequenced in a study of shared clonotypes between healthy human individuals. The protocol was immunoSEQ multiplex PCR, while the TCRdb copy is restricted to in-frame clones and leaves out a portion. The table lists about 2.3 million clones, 85% to 95% of them singletons. Sequencing was performed on naive CD4+ T cells from PBMCs. These TCRs come from a young man in good health. Some clones in this sample may be carry-over from other donors' samples. The CDR3 runs from the conserved cysteine through the conserved F or W. D genes are given only for firm matches. Clone size appears in some rows only: once, few, many, or a class for an expanded clone.

j_gene,d_gene,v_gene,abundance,CDR3aa,CDR3nt
TRBJ2-3,TRBD2,TRBV9,.,CASSARLAGLGADTQYF,TGTGCCAGCAGCGCCCGACTAGCGGGCCTTGGGGCAGATACGCAGTATTTT
TRBJ2-3,.,TRBV19,.,CASRSGFMITDTQYF,TGTGCCAGTAGATCCGGTTTTATGATCACAGATACGCAGTATTTT
TRBJ2-1,.,TRBV18,.,CASSPAAGGEQFF,TGTGCCAGCTCACCAGCAGCTGGCGGTGAGCAGTTCTTC
TRBJ2-3,.,TRBV9,once,CASSVRGDADTQYF,TGTGCCAGCAGCGTAAGGGGGGACGCAGATACGCAGTATTTT
TRBJ2-6,.,TRBV19,.,CASSDPARPSSLGANVLTF,TGTGCCAGTAGTGACCCCGCGAGGCCTTCCTCCCTCGGGGCCAACGTCCTGACTTTC
TRBJ1-5,.,TRBV28,.,CASRPPFQGNQPQHF,TGTGCCAGCAGACCTCCGTTCCAGGGAAATCAGCCCCAGCATTTT
TRBJ2-3,TRBD1,TRBV6-1,.,CASRRTGGTDTQYF,TGTGCCAGCAGAAGGACAGGGGGCACAGATACGCAGTATTTT
TRBJ1-1,TRBD1,TRBV6-6,.,CASIRGQGATEAFF,TGTGCCAGCATCCGGGGACAGGGCGCCACTGAAGCTTTCTTT
TRBJ2-1,TRBD1,TRBV19,.,CASSTDRGTYNEQFF,TGTGCCAGTAGCACGGACAGGGGGACCTACAATGAGCAGTTCTTC
TRBJ1-4,.,TRBV27,.,CASSFRHDNEKLFF,TGTGCCAGCAGTTTTAGGCACGATAATGAAAAACTGTTTTTT
TRBJ2-3,.,TRBV18,.,CASSPLDPDTQYF,TGTGCCAGCTCACCACTAGACCCGGATACGCAGTATTTT
TRBJ1-5,TRBD1,TRBV7-9,.,CASSSGQGNNQPQHF,TGTGCCAGCAGCTCGGGACAGGGGAACAATCAGCCCCAGCATTTT
TRBJ2-1,.,TRBV7-7,.,CASSSGPEQFF,TGTGCCAGCAGCTCCGGGCCCGAGCAGTTCTTC
TRBJ1-1,.,TRBV7-6,once,CASSLGPVPNTEAFF,TGTGCCAGCAGCTTAGGTCCGGTCCCGAACACTGAAGCTTTCTTT
TRBJ1-3,.,TRBV6-1,.,CASSEEGGNTIYF,TGTGCCAGCAGTGAAGAGGGGGGAAACACCATATATTTT
TRBJ2-7,TRBD2,TRBV9,.,CASSVASGVGEQYF,TGTGCCAGCAGCGTAGCTAGCGGGGTGGGCGAGCAGTACTTC
TRBJ2-1,TRBD1,TRBV6-1,once,CASRDRNYNEQFF,TGTGCCAGCCGGGACAGAAATTATAATGAGCAGTTCTTC
TRBJ1-5,.,TRBV5-1,.,CASSLRGDQPQHF,TGCGCCAGCAGCTTGAGGGGGGATCAGCCCCAGCATTTT
TRBJ2-5,.,TRBV5-4,.,CASSFSGEETQYF,TGTGCCAGCAGCTTCTCCGGGGAGGAGACCCAGTACTTC
TRBJ2-3,TRBD2,TRBV4-3,.,CASSQENSGGSTDTQYF,TGCGCCAGCAGCCAAGAAAATAGCGGGGGCTCCACAGATACGCAGTATTTT
TRBJ1-5,.,TRBV5-1,.,CASSLTPTPLNQPQHF,TGCGCCAGCAGCTTAACTCCGACTCCCCTCAATCAGCCCCAGCATTTT
TRBJ2-3,TRBD2,TRBV29-1,.,CSVRGLAIDTQYF,TGCAGCGTTAGGGGACTAGCAATAGATACGCAGTATTTT
TRBJ2-7,.,TRBV5-1,.,CASSLQLGYEQYF,TGCGCCAGCAGCTTGCAACTCGGCTACGAGCAGTACTTC
TRBJ2-7,.,TRBV27,once,CASKFRSAREAHEQYF,TGTGCCAGCAAGTTTAGGTCGGCCAGGGAGGCCCACGAGCAGTACTTC
TRBJ1-1,.,TRBV28,.,CANKGPNTEAFF,TGTGCCAACAAAGGACCGAACACTGAAGCTTTCTTT
TRBJ2-7,TRBD1,TRBV12-5,.,CASGLAKGQSEQYF,TGTGCTAGTGGTTTGGCCAAGGGACAGTCCGAGCAGTACTTC
TRBJ1-5,TRBD1,TRBV12-5,.,CASGFRQGLTNQPQHF,TGTGCTAGTGGTTTCCGACAGGGGCTTACCAATCAGCCCCAGCATTTT
TRBJ1-4,.,TRBV28,.,CASRDRATNEKLFF,TGTGCCAGCAGGGATAGAGCAACTAATGAAAAACTGTTTTTT
TRBJ2-7,TRBD1,TRBV28,.,CASTYQGAYEQYF,TGTGCCAGCACGTATCAGGGGGCCTACGAGCAGTACTTC
TRBJ2-7,TRBD2,TRBV18,.,CASSPGTSGRKTYEQYF,TGTGCCAGCTCACCAGGGACTAGCGGGAGGAAGACCTACGAGCAGTACTTC
TRBJ1-1,.,TRBV29-1,.,CSVEALLRPYTEAFF,TGCAGCGTTGAAGCCCTGCTTAGGCCGTACACTGAAGCTTTCTTT
TRBJ2-5,.,TRBV15,.,CATAGGPSPETQYF,TGTGCCACCGCCGGGGGGCCCAGTCCCGAGACCCAGTACTTC
TRBJ1-4,.,TRBV7-8,.,CASSSLTGGEKLFF,TGTGCCAGCAGCTCACTTACCGGAGGGGAAAAACTGTTTTTT
TRBJ1-5,.,TRBV19,.,CASGRILSNQPQHF,TGTGCCAGTGGAAGGATCCTTAGCAATCAGCCCCAGCATTTT
TRBJ2-1,TRBD2,TRBV12-5,.,CASGLVLFGGRGGEQFF,TGTGCTAGTGGTTTGGTACTTTTTGGCGGGAGGGGAGGTGAGCAGTTCTTC
TRBJ2-7,.,TRBV30,few,CAWTPWAYGGYEQYF,TGTGCCTGGACCCCATGGGCCTACGGCGGCTACGAGCAGTACTTC
TRBJ1-2,TRBD1,TRBV28,once,CASGQTGGLPAGYGYTF,TGTGCCAGCGGCCAGACAGGGGGCTTACCCGCCGGGTATGGCTACACCTTC
TRBJ1-5,.,TRBV28,.,CASTLRGLGNQPQHF,TGTGCCAGCACCCTACGAGGATTGGGCAATCAGCCCCAGCATTTT
TRBJ2-1,.,TRBV6-5,.,CASSYAEGRNEQFF,TGTGCCAGCAGTTACGCGGAGGGGCGGAATGAGCAGTTCTTC
TRBJ2-1,TRBD1,TRBV9,.,CASSVSTGASYNEQFF,TGTGCCAGCAGCGTATCCACAGGGGCCTCCTACAATGAGCAGTTCTTC
TRBJ2-7,.,TRBV5-1,.,CASSLDLSHEQYF,TGCGCCAGCAGCTTGGATCTTAGCCACGAGCAGTACTTC
TRBJ2-7,TRBD2,TRBV5-4,.,CASSARTSGSSYEQYF,TGTGCCAGCAGTGCCAGGACTAGCGGGAGTTCCTACGAGCAGTACTTC
TRBJ1-1,.,TRBV2,.,CASSRSSKNTEAFF,TGTGCCAGCAGTCGGAGCAGCAAGAACACTGAAGCTTTCTTT
TRBJ2-3,TRBD2,TRBV5-5,.,CASSRLAGGRADTQYF,TGTGCCAGCAGCAGACTAGCGGGAGGAAGGGCAGATACGCAGTATTTT
TRBJ1-6,.,TRBV28,.,CASSLPQGTLHF,TGTGCCAGCAGTTTACCTCAGGGTACCCTCCACTTT
TRBJ2-1,.,TRBV11-1,once,CASSSDRDNEQFF,TGTGCCAGCAGCTCCGACCGCGACAATGAGCAGTTCTTC
TRBJ1-2,.,TRBV7-9,.,CASSLERAGGYTF,TGTGCCAGCAGCTTAGAAAGGGCCGGAGGCTACACCTTC
TRBJ2-2,.,TRBV5-6,.,CASTSNWGVAGELFF,TGTGCCAGCACCTCCAATTGGGGGGTGGCCGGGGAGCTGTTTTTT
TRBJ2-5,.,TRBV5-1,.,CASSLGGRGSQETQYF,TGCGCCAGCAGCTTGGGAGGTCGGGGCAGCCAAGAGACCCAGTACTTC
TRBJ2-3,.,TRBV7-2,.,CASSLGAHQGTQYF,TGTGCCAGCAGCTTAGGGGCGCATCAGGGTACGCAGTATTTT
TRBJ2-4,TRBD1,TRBV28,.,CASSVQGAAKNIQYF,TGTGCCAGCAGTGTCCAGGGGGCGGCCAAAAACATTCAGTACTTC
TRBJ2-3,TRBD2,TRBV5-5,.,CASSRGLAGGTDTQYF,TGTGCCAGCAGCCGCGGATTAGCGGGAGGGACAGATACGCAGTATTTT
TRBJ1-1,.,TRBV7-6,once,CASSLGGSETEAFF,TGTGCCAGCAGCTTAGGAGGGTCGGAAACTGAAGCTTTCTTT
TRBJ2-5,.,TRBV5-6,.,CASSPGVRETQYF,TGTGCCAGCAGCCCCGGGGTCCGGGAGACCCAGTACTTC
TRBJ2-5,.,TRBV19,.,CATSLSAHGQETQYF,TGTGCCACCTCCTTATCTGCACACGGACAAGAGACCCAGTACTTC